This TCR beta chain was sequenced for a study of cytomegalovirus exposure and HLA in healthy donors. The study's findings and limits: The study found most TCR sequences rare, yet found some public TCRs in many donors. The authors listed about 170 TCR beta chains as cytomegalovirus-associated.

The assay was immunoSEQ multiplex PCR, and TCRdb's table has in-frame clones only and misses some. The sample contains some 68,000 clones, approximately 96% of which appear only once. This clone is a singleton in its sample. Antigen unknown. The sequencing input was PBMCs. The origin of this receptor is a man aged 18 to 30 in good health and CMV-seronegative.

The CDR3 loop reads CASSPNMANYGYTF. The CDR3 DNA reads as TGTGCCAGCTCACCTAACATGGCCAACTATGGCTACACCTTC. The chain is built from TRBV18 and TRBJ1-2; D not resolved. Germline V CDR1 and CDR2: KGHSH, LQKENI. The CDR3 runs 14 residues. The ends were cut back, 3 bases at V and 2 bases at J, with 10 bases in the middle.